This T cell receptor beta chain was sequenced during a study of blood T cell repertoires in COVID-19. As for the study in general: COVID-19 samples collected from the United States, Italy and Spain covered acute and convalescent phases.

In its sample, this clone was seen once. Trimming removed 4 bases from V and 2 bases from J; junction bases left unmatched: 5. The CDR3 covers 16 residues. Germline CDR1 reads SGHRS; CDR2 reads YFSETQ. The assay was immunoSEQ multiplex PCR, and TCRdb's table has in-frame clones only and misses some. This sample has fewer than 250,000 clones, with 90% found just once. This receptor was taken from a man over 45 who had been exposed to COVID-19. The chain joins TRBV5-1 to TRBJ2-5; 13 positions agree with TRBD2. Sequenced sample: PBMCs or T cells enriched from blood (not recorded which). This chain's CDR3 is CASSVGTSGEQETQYF. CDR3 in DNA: TGCGCCAGCAGCGTGGGGACTAGCGGGGAACAAGAGACCCAGTACTTC.